This T cell receptor beta chain was found in a study of T cells in Graves' hyperthyroidism and ophthalmopathy. Study-wide context: It was at initial diagnosis, before any treatment, that peripheral blood was collected. General study findings and limits: Through a model of 13 V-J features, ophthalmopathy was separated from stable hyperthyroidism.

There were TCR beta CDR3 regions amplified from RNA transcripts. Primed by the HTBI set, a first-round RT-PCR was run on the TCR CDR3. TCRdb analysed the multiplex PCR reads with MiXCR anew, one entry per CDR3 protein. The sample carries approximately 400,000 distinct CDR3 sequences, roughly 13% recorded once. Diagnoses were established using clinical symptoms, serum thyroxine and TRAb, thyroid ultrasound and orbital computed tomography. PBMCs were sourced from more than 9 ml fresh peripheral blood. Germline V lookup: CDR1 SQVTM, CDR2 ANQGSEA. The junction had 1 base not matched to a gene; V was cut back by 5 bases and J by 1 base. CDR3 size: 12 residues. Notes on this clonotype: Its antigen is still unknown.

Input material: blood. The V and J genes are TRBV29-1 and TRBJ2-7, with 8 bases fitting TRBD1. This TCR derives from a man aged 25-40 years with Graves' hyperthyroidism that later progressed to Graves' ophthalmopathy. In nucleotides, the CDR3 is TGCAGCGTTAACAGGGGGTCCTACGAGCAGTACTTC. Protein: CSVNRGSYEQYF.